The 21 T cell receptor beta chains given below trace back to one sample, sequenced in a study of identical twins. TCRdb passed the 5' RACE reads through MiXCR, listing each CDR3 protein once. The sample lists 690,000 or so distinct CDR3 sequences; under 9% were seen once. This sample also belongs to another study, concerning yellow fever vaccine responses in identical twins.

Material: PBMCs. These receptor sequences come from a woman between 18 and 29 years old in good health.

This clonotype has a single count. The chain links TRBV28 to TRBJ2-3, with D unclear. Germline assignment: CDR1 MDHEN and CDR2 SYDVKM. The CDR3 is 14 residues long. V gave up 2 bases and J gave up 7 bases, with 13 bases separating them. The CDR3 spells CASSLSPSLNTQYF. CDR3 nucleotides: TGTGCCAGCAGTTTAAGCCCGAGCCTTAATACGCAGTATTTT.

The rearrangement joins TRBV2 to TRBJ2-3, with D tentatively TRBD2 (5 bases). Germline CDR1 reads SNHLY; CDR2 reads FYNNEI. The CDR3 extends over 13 amino acids. V lost 7 bases and J 3 bases, leaving 11 bases between the germline ends. The CDR3 sequence: CASNQRQTDTQYF. CDR3 bases: TGTGCCAGCAACCAGCGGCAGACAGATACGCAGTATTTT.

This clonotype has only a few counts. The rearrangement joins TRBV29-1 to TRBJ1-4, with TRBD1 matching 8 bases. Germline CDR1 is SQVTM and CDR2 is ANQGSEA. The length of the CDR3 is 15 residues. The ends lost 3 bases at V and 7 bases at J; junction bases unmatched: 10. The CDR3 nucleotides are TGCAGCGTTGAGAACACACCAGGGGGCGGTGAAAAACTGTTTTTT. Translating gives CSVENTPGGGEKLFF.

This clonotype was observed at least ten times. The V gene is TRBV28, the J gene TRBJ2-5; 7 nucleotides agree with TRBD2. Germline V CDR1 and CDR2: MDHEN, SYDVKM. J was trimmed by 5 bases and V by 0 bases; bases with no gene match: 12. This CDR3 is 17 amino acids long. CDR3 sequence (DNA): TGTGCCAGCAGTTTATGGCAAGCGCTTGGGCGGGGGGAGACCCAGTACTTC. It is translated as CASSLWQALGRGETQYF.

The chain couples TRBV12-3 or TRBV12-4 to TRBJ1-6; 7 bases match TRBD1. CDR3 length: 12 amino acids. J lost 14 bases, V lost 6 bases, and 7 bases had no gene match. This chain's CDR3 is CASSPDRVALHF. CDR3 nucleotides: TGTGCCAGCAGCCCCGACAGGGTCGCCCTCCACTTT.

In its sample, this clonotype was seen many times. V gene TRBV5-6 combines with J gene TRBJ2-1, with 8 nucleotides matching TRBD1. Germline V lookup: CDR1 SGHDT, CDR2 YYEEEE. Trimming took 3 bases from V and 2 from J; bases not matched to a gene: 4. This CDR3 is 15 amino acids long. CDR3 DNA: TGTGCCAGCAGCTCCGGACAGGGTGCCTACAATGAGCAGTTCTTC. It is translated as CASSSGQGAYNEQFF.

In its sample, this clonotype was seen a few times. This sequence joins TRBV2 and TRBJ2-5, with D perhaps TRBD2 (5 bases). The CDR3 spans 18 residues. Germline V gene data show CDR1 as SNHLY and CDR2 as FYNNEI. The V and J ends lost 4 bases and 5 bases respectively, with 26 bases between them. The CDR3 coding sequence is TGTGCCAGCAGTGGGGATAATTCTAGCCGACTCCATCGGGAGACCCAGTACTTC. This sequence encodes CASSGDNSSRLHRETQYF.

This clonotype came up a few times. This chain uses TRBV28 with TRBJ1-4, with 7 bases fitting TRBD1. This CDR3 region has 15 residues. The germline CDR1 and CDR2 sequences are MDHEN and SYDVKM. With V trimmed by 6 bases and J by 10 bases, 14 bases remained unmatched. The CDR3 loop reads CASSLLDRVPIKLFF. The CDR3 nucleotides read TGTGCCAGCAGCTTACTTGACAGGGTTCCAATAAAACTGTTTTTT.

Only a few counts were recorded for this clonotype. The chain has TRBV25-1 and TRBJ2-1; D is unresolved. Germline assignment: CDR1 MGHDK and CDR2 SYGVNS. Trimming left V 4 bases short and J 3 bases short, with 16 bases between. The CDR3 sequence is 16 residues long. As DNA, the CDR3 is TGTGCCAGCAGTGGATTTGCCCAGCGTAGCTACAATGAGCAGTTCTTC. Encoded protein: CASSGFAQRSYNEQFF.

This clonotype was counted between two and nine times. The V gene is TRBV9, the J gene TRBJ2-1; 7 bases are shared with TRBD2. The CDR3 sequence is 15 residues long. V trimming: 0 bases; J trimming: 10 bases; junction bases outside the gene matches: 10. Germline CDR1 is SGDLS and CDR2 is YYNGEE. CDR3 DNA sequence: TGTGCCAGCAGCGTAGACCCCGAGAGTAGCGGGGAGCAGTTCTTC. This encodes CASSVDPESSGEQFF.

At least ten counts were recorded for this clonotype. A read error may produce the germline difference seen at one junction end. The chain links TRBV5-1 to TRBJ2-1, with 8 nucleotides matching TRBD1. The CDR3 consists of 11 residues. The germline V gene encodes CDR1 SGHRS and CDR2 YFSETQ. The CDR3 loop is CASDGGQEVTF. The CDR3 DNA reads as TGCGCCAGCGACGGGGGACAGGAGGTTACGTTT.

This chain uses TRBV2 with TRBJ2-3, with D hard to call. The length of the CDR3 is 14 residues. Germline V CDR1 and CDR2: SNHLY, FYNNEI. V was trimmed by 0 bases and J by 7 bases, leaving 11 bases between them. The chain's CDR3 is CASSEALMGNTQYF. Here the CDR3 DNA reads TGTGCCAGCAGTGAAGCGCTTATGGGAAATACGCAGTATTTT. The full variable domain, in which reference TRBV2 and TRBJ2-3 provide the parts outside the CDR3, is EPEVTQTPSHQVTQMGQEVILRCVPISNHLYFYWYRQILGQKVEFLVSFYNNEISEKSEIFDDQFSVERPDGSNFTLKIRSTKLEDSAMYFCASSEALMGNTQYFGPGTRLTVL.

Only a few counts were recorded for this clonotype. The chain is built from TRBV20-1 and TRBJ2-7, with a possible D match to TRBD2 (6 bases). The CDR3 has 15 residues. Germline V gene data show CDR1 as DFQATT and CDR2 as SNEGSKA (reference sequence). Deletions cut 0 bases from V and 2 bases from J, with 14 bases between. CDR3 protein: CSARDHLGLTYEQYF. DNA of the CDR3: TGCAGTGCTAGAGATCATCTTGGACTAACCTACGAGCAGTACTTC.

The table lists this clonotype with many counts. The chain uses TRBV11-2 and TRBJ2-1, with unresolved D. V lost 5 bases to trimming and J lost 8 bases, with 7 bases between them. The CDR3 runs to 11 residues. Per germline, CDR1 SGHAT and CDR2 FQNNGV. This chain's CDR3 is CASSPRHEQFF. Written as DNA, the CDR3 is TGTGCCAGCAGCCCCCGCCATGAGCAGTTCTTC.

CDR3 in amino acids: CSAMTTQETQYF. CDR3 bases: TGCAGTGCGATGACAACACAAGAGACCCAGTACTTC. This sequence joins TRBV20-1 and TRBJ2-5; unclear D gene. V lost 6 bases, J lost 2 bases, and 10 bases lay in between. The CDR3 loop spans 12 amino acids. The germline V gene has CDR1 DFQATT and CDR2 SNEGSKA (reference sequence).

J is TRBJ1-5 and V is TRBV18; possibly TRBD1 for D (5 bases). V lost 3 bases and J 6 bases, leaving 15 bases between the germline ends. The CDR3 consists of 15 residues. CDR1 is KGHSH and CDR2 is LQKENI in the germline V gene. The CDR3 here is CASSPDGGRSQPQHF. In DNA, the CDR3 is TGTGCCAGCTCACCTGACGGGGGTCGTAGTCAGCCCCAGCATTTT.

This clonotype was counted many times. J is TRBJ1-4 and V is TRBV29-1; D gene ambiguous. The CDR3 is 15 amino acids. Germline V gene data show CDR1 as SQVTM and CDR2 as ANQGSEA. With 3 bases removed from V and 7 bases from J, the gap between germline ends came to 18 bases. CDR3 sequence reads: CSVDRDPGGGEKLFF. The CDR3 DNA follows: TGCAGCGTTGACCGCGATCCGGGAGGAGGTGAAAAACTGTTTTTT.

This clonotype was found a few times. The rearrangement links TRBV7-6 to TRBJ2-4, with D possibly being TRBD1 (5 bases). CDR3 size: 16 residues. Trimming took 4 bases from V and 0 from J, leaving 13 bases between them. The germline V gene has CDR1 SGHVS and CDR2 FNYEAQ. CDR3 coding DNA: TGTGCCAGCAGCTCAATGACAGATCTAGCCAAAAACATTCAGTACTTC. This gives the protein CASSSMTDLAKNIQYF.

In its sample, this clonotype was seen many times. CDR3 nucleotide sequence: TGCGCCAGCAGCCATGGGGTCCAAGAGACCCAGTACTTC. Protein sequence: CASSHGVQETQYF. V usage is TRBV4-1 and J usage is TRBJ2-5, with D hard to call. CDR1 is MGHRA and CDR2 is YSYEKL in the germline V gene. Trimming removed 3 bases from V and 1 base from J, with 6 bases in between. The CDR3 sequence is 13 residues long.

This clonotype showed up many times. This chain connects TRBV4-3 to TRBJ2-1; tentatively, D is TRBD1 (6 bases). CDR1 and CDR2 (germline): LGHNA, YSLEER. V was shortened by 1 base and J by 2 bases, with 15 bases between the two germline ends. The CDR3 is made up of 17 amino acids. The CDR3 DNA is TGCGCCAGCAGCCAAGGACGGACAGATTTTACCTACAATGAGCAGTTCTTC. Translation gives CASSQGRTDFTYNEQFF.

J is TRBJ2-1 and V is TRBV27; 7 bases are a match to TRBD2. Germline V gene data show CDR1 as MNHEY and CDR2 as SMNVEV (reference sequence). The CDR3 is 15 residues long. J gave up 8 bases and V 1 base, and 8 bases lay outside the gene matches. Written as DNA, the CDR3 is TGTGCCAGCAGTTTATGGGGTGCGGGAGTGGATGAGCAGTTCTTC. It encodes CASSLWGAGVDEQFF.